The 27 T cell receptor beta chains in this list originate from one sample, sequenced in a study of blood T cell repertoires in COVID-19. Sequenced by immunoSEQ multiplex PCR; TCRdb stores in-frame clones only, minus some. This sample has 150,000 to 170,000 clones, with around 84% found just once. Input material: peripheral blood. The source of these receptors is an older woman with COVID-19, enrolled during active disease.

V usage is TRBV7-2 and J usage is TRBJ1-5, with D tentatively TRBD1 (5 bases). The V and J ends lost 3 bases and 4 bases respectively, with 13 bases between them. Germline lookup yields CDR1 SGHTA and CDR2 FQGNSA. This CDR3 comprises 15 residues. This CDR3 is CASSFEKGRNQPQHF. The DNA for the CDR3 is TGTGCCAGCAGCTTCGAGAAGGGGCGAAATCAGCCCCAGCATTTT.

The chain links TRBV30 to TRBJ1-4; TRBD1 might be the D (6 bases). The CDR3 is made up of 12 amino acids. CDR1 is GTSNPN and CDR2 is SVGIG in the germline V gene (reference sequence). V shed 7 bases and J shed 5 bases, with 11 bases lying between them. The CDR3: CASGGQNEKLFF. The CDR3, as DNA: TGTGCCTCCGGGGGGCAGAATGAAAAACTGTTTTTT. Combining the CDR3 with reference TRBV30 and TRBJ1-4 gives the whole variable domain SQTIHQWPATLVQPVGSPLSLECTVEGTSNPNLYWYRQAAGRGLQLLFYSVGIGQISSEVPQNLSASRPQDRQFILSSKKLLLSDSGFYLCASGGQNEKLFFGSGTQLSVL.

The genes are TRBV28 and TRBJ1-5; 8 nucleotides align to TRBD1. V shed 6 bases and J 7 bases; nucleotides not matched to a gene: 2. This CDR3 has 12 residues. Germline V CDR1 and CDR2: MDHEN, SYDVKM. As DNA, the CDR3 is TGTGCCAGCAGGCAGGGGGCCCAGCCCCAGCATTTT. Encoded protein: CASRQGAQPQHF.

CDR3 sequence reads: CASSGRGQGNQPQHF. The DNA for the CDR3 is TGTGCCAGCAGCGGAAGGGGACAGGGAAATCAGCCCCAGCATTTT. V usage is TRBV7-8 and J usage is TRBJ1-5, with 9 nucleotides matching TRBD1. The CDR3 contains 15 residues. Germline V gene data show CDR1 as SGHVS and CDR2 as FQNEAQ. Trimming at V came to 5 bases and at J to 4 bases, leaving 6 bases not matched to a gene.

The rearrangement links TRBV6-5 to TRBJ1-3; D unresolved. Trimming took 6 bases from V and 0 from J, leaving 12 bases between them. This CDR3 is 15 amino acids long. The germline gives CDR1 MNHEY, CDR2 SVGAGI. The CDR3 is CASSRSFHSGNTIYF. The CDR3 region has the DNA TGTGCCAGCAGCCGGAGCTTCCACTCTGGAAACACCATATATTTT.

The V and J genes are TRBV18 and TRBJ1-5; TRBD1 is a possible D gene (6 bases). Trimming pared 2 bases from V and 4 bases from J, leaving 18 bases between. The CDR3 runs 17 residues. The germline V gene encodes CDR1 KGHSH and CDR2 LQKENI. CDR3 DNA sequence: TGTGCCAGCTCACCAGACGAGGGGGTGACTATTAATCAGCCCCAGCATTTT. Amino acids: CASSPDEGVTINQPQHF.

DNA of the CDR3: TGTGCCAGCAGCTTAGCGCGGAAGGCTGAAGCTTTCTTT. Translation: CASSLARKAEAFF. V is TRBV7-8 and J is TRBJ1-1; D not certain. The V gene's germline CDR1 is SGHVS and CDR2 FQNEAQ. Trimming took off 0 bases at V and 6 bases at J, with 8 bases between the two ends. CDR3 length: 13 amino acids.

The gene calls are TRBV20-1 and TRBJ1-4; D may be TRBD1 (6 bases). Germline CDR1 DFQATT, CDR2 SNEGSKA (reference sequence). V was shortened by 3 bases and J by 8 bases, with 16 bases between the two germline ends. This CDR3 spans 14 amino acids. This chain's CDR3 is CSASTGSKAEKLFF. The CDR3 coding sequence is TGCAGTGCTAGTACAGGGTCGAAGGCCGAAAAACTGTTTTTT.

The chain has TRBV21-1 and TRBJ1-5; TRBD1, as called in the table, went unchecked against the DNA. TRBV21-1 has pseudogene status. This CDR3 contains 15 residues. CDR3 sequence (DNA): TGTGCCAGCAGCAAATGGGACAGGGTTAATCAGCCCCAGCATTTT. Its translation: CASSKWDRVNQPQHF.

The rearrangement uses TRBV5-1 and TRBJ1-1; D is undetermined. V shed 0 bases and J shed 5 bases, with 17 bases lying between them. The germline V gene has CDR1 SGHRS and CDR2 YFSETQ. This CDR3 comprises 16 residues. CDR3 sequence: CASSLDWGRRRTEAFF. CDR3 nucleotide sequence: TGCGCCAGCAGCTTGGATTGGGGAAGGAGGAGGACTGAAGCTTTCTTT.

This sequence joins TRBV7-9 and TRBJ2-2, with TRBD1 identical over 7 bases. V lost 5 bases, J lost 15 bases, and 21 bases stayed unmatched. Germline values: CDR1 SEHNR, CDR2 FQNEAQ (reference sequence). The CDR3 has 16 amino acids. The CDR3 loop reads CASSLRGQHAPGKVFF. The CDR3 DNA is TGTGCCAGCAGCCTTCGGGGACAGCACGCCCCGGGGAAGGTGTTTTTT. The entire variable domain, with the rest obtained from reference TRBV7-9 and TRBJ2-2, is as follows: DTGVSQNPRHKITKRGQNVTFRCDPISEHNRLYWYRQTLGQGPEFLTYFQNEAQLEKSRLLSDRFSAERPKGSFSTLEIQRTEQGDSAMYLCASSLRGQHAPGKVFFGEGSRLTVL.

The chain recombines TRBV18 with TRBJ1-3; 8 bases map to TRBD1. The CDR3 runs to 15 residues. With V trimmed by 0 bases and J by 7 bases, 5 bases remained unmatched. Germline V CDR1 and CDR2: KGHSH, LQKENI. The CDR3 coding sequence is TGTGCCAGCTCACCACCATGGACAGGGAGTAACACCATATATTTT. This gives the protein CASSPPWTGSNTIYF.

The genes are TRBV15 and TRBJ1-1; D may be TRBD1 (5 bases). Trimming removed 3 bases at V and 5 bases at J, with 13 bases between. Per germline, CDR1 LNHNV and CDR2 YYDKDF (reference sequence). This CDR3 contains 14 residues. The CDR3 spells CATSSPAGVTEAFF. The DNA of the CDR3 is TGTGCCACCAGCAGCCCGGCGGGGGTGACTGAAGCTTTCTTT.

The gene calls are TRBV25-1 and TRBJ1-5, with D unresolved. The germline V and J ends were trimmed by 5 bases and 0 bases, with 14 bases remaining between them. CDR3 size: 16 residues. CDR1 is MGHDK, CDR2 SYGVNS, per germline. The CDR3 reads CASSPAGRDSNQPQHF. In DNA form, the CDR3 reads TGTGCCAGCAGTCCCGCGGGCCGTGATAGCAATCAGCCCCAGCATTTT.

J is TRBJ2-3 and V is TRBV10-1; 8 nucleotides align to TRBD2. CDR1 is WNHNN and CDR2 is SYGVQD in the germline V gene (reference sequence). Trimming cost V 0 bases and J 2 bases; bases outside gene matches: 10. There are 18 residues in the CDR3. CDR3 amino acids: CASSESWGVAGITDTQYF. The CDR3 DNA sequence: TGCGCCAGCAGTGAGTCGTGGGGAGTAGCGGGGATCACAGATACGCAGTATTTT.

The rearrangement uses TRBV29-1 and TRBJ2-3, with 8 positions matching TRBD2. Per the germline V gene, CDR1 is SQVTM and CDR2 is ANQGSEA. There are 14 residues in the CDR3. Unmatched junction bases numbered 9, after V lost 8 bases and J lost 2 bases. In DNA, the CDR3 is TGCAGCTCCCGACTAGCGTTCAACACAGATACGCAGTATTTT. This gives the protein CSSRLAFNTDTQYF.

The CDR3 coding sequence is TGTGCCAGCAGCCAAGATAGGAGGGGCGCGACCTACAATGAGCAGTTCTTC. Residues: CASSQDRRGATYNEQFF. The V and J genes are TRBV4-2 and TRBJ2-1; possibly TRBD2 for D (6 bases). The CDR3 is 17 amino acids. The germline V gene has CDR1 LGHNA and CDR2 YNFKEQ. V lost 0 bases and J lost 2, with 14 bases in between.

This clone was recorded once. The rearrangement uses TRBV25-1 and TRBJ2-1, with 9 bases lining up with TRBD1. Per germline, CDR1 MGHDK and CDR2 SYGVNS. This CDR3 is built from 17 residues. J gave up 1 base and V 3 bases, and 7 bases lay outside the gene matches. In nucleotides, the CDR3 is TGTGCCAGCAGTGATTGGAGGGGGACAGGGTCCTACAATGAGCAGTTCTTC. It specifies CASSDWRGTGSYNEQFF.

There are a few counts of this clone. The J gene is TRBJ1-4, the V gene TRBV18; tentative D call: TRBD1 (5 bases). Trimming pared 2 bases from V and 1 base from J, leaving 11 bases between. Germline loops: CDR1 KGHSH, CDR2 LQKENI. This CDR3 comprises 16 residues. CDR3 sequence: CASSPDTGRTNEKLFF. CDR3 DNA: TGTGCCAGCTCACCAGATACAGGCCGAACTAATGAAAAACTGTTTTTT.

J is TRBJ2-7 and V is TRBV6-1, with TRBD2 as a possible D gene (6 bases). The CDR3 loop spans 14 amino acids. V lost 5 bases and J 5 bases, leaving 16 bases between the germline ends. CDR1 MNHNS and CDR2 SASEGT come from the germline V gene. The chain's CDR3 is CASSPQRAGDEQYF. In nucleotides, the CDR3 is TGTGCCAGCAGTCCTCAGCGGGCCGGGGACGAGCAGTACTTC.

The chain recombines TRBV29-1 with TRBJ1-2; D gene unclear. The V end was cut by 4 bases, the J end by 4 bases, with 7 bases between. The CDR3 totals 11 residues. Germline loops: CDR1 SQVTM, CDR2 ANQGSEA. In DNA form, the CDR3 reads TGCAGCGTTGTCCGCGTCTATGGCTACACCTTC. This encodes CSVVRVYGYTF.

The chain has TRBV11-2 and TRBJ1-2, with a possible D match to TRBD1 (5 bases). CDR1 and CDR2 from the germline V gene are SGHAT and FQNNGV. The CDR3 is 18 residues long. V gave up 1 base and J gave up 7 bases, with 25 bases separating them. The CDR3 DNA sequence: TGTGCCAGCAGCTTAGTGCCTTCCCAGATGGGAGGGGTCCGTGGCTACACCTTC. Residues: CASSLVPSQMGGVRGYTF. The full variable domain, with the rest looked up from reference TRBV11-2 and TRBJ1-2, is EAGVAQSPRYKIIEKRQSVAFWCNPISGHATLYWYQQILGQGPKLLIQFQNNGVVDDSQLPKDRFSAERLKGVDSTLKIQPAKLEDSAVYLCASSLVPSQMGGVRGYTFGSGTRLTVV.

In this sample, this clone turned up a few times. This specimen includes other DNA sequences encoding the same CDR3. CDR3 bases: TGCGCCAGCAGTGAGAGGGGTTACACTGAAGCTTTCTTT. It codes for CASSERGYTEAFF. The rearrangement links TRBV10-2 to TRBJ1-1; D perhaps matches TRBD1 (5 bases). Between the trimmed V and J ends, which lost 2 bases and 3 bases, there was a span of 7 bases. The germline V gene encodes CDR1 WSHSY and CDR2 SAAADI. The CDR3 extends over 13 amino acids.

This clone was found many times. CDR3 coding DNA: TGTGCTAGTGGTTCCCCCTCCAGTCCAAGCTCTGGAAACACCATATATTTT. Its translation: CASGSPSSPSSGNTIYF. The chain links TRBV12-5 to TRBJ1-3; D is unclear. Germline lookup yields CDR1 LGHNT and CDR2 FRNRAP. The CDR3 has 17 residues. Trimming took off 4 bases at V and 0 bases at J, with 16 bases between the two ends.

The CDR3 loop reads CASSTRTGTDGSGELFF. The CDR3, as DNA: TGTGCCAGCAGTACCCGGACAGGGACGGATGGGTCCGGGGAGCTGTTTTTT. The rearrangement uses TRBV27 and TRBJ2-2; the match to TRBD1 covers 8 bases. Per the germline V gene, CDR1 is MNHEY and CDR2 is SMNVEV (reference sequence). The CDR3 covers 17 residues. Trimming took 5 bases from V and 6 from J; bases not matched to a gene: 14.

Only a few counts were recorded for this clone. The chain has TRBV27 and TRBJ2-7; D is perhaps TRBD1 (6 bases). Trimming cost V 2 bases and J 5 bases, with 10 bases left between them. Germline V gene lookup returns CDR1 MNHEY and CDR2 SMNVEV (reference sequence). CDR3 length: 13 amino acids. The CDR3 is CASSLKQGHEQYF. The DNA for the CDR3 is TGTGCCAGCAGTTTAAAACAGGGCCACGAGCAGTACTTC.

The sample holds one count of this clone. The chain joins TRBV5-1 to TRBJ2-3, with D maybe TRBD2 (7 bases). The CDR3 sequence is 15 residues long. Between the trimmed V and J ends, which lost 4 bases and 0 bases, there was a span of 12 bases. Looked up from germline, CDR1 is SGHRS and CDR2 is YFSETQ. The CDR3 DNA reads TGCGCCAGCAGCGGGGCGGGGGCTAGCACAGATACGCAGTATTTT. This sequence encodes CASSGAGASTDTQYF.